A selection of T cell receptor beta chains follows, all from one sample in a study of T-cell memory formation after mild COVID-19. MiXCR, run by TCRdb on the 5' RACE reads, gives a single entry per CDR3 protein. The table lists 300,000 to 350,000 distinct CDR3 sequences, roughly a fifth of them singletons. The source material was PBMCs or a T cell subset sorted from them (not recorded which). Receptors originate from a man aged 18-30 years who had mild COVID-19 (a few samples of this study predate the infection). Cell type and time point are not known. CDR3s include the opening cysteine and the closing phenylalanine or tryptophan. A D gene is named only where the DNA matches it firmly. Size tells how often a clone was seen (once, few, many) or the class of an expanded clone, and some rows leave it out.

cdr3_length d_call clone_size j_call v_call cdr3_aa cdr3_nt
15 NA NA TRBJ1-1 TRBV9 CASSVASGQPTEAFF TGTGCCAGCAGCGTAGCGTCGGGGCAACCCACTGAAGCTTTCTTT
12 NA NA TRBJ2-7 TRBV30 CAWGLGSYEQYF TGTGCCTGGGGTTTAGGGTCCTACGAGCAGTACTTC
12 NA many TRBJ2-1 TRBV15 CATSRDSDEQFF TGTGCCACCAGCAGAGATTCGGATGAGCAGTTCTTC
12 TRBD1 few TRBJ1-1 TRBV12-5 CASGPTGVEAFF TGTGCTAGTGGTCCGACAGGGGTTGAAGCTTTCTTT
16 TRBD2 few TRBJ2-1 TRBV20-1 CSAREGGGVQNNEQFF TGCAGTGCTAGAGAAGGCGGGGGGGTTCAAAACAATGAGCAGTTCTTC
16 NA NA TRBJ2-1 TRBV19 CASNEASGGPYNEQFF TGTGCCAGTAATGAAGCTTCCGGGGGCCCCTACAATGAGCAGTTCTTC
15 NA few TRBJ1-5 TRBV7-8 CASSPLWDSNQPQHF TGTGCCAGCAGCCCCCTATGGGATAGCAATCAGCCCCAGCATTTT
14 NA few TRBJ2-2 TRBV29-1 CSVALGQATGELFF TGCAGCGTGGCCCTTGGACAAGCCACCGGGGAGCTGTTTTTT
13 NA NA TRBJ1-1 TRBV5-5 CASSLAGREVAFF TGTGCCAGCAGCTTGGCGGGCAGGGAGGTCGCTTTCTTT
15 TRBD1 NA TRBJ2-3 TRBV20-1 CSARRRTGARDTQYF TGCAGTGCTAGACGTAGGACAGGGGCGCGGGATACGCAGTATTTT
14 TRBD1 few TRBJ1-6 TRBV7-3 CASSHGQGSSPLHF TGTGCCAGCAGCCACGGACAGGGTAGTTCACCCCTCCACTTT
14 NA few TRBJ2-1 TRBV7-9 CASSLVTGHNEQFF TGTGCCAGCAGCTTAGTAACAGGCCACAATGAGCAGTTCTTC
15 TRBD2 NA TRBJ2-5 TRBV11-2 CASSLSGGAAETQYF TGTGCCAGCAGCCTTAGCGGGGGGGCCGCAGAGACCCAGTACTTC
15 NA few TRBJ1-2 TRBV7-9 CASSSALEANYGYTF TGTGCCAGCAGCTCGGCCCTGGAAGCTAACTATGGCTACACCTTC
14 NA NA TRBJ1-5 TRBV12-3/TRBV12-4 CASSSEGRYQPQHF TGTGCCAGCAGTTCAGAGGGACGGTATCAGCCCCAGCATTTT
15 NA few TRBJ2-5 TRBV7-2 CASSLPGGGYGTQYF TGTGCCAGCAGCTTACCAGGAGGAGGGTATGGGACCCAGTACTTC
13 TRBD1 few TRBJ1-2 TRBV7-3 CASSRQGLYGYTF TGTGCCAGCAGCAGACAGGGCTTATATGGCTACACCTTC
19 NA NA TRBJ1-2 TRBV9 CASSVDGGTSGDSSDGYTF TGTGCCAGCAGCGTAGATGGCGGAACGTCAGGGGATTCCTCGGATGGCTACACCTTC
15 TRBD1 few TRBJ2-2 TRBV12-3/TRBV12-4 CASRVGQVNTGELFF TGTGCCAGCAGGGTGGGACAGGTGAACACCGGGGAGCTGTTTTTT
16 NA NA TRBJ2-2 TRBV6-5 CASSQPGGGRTGELFF TGTGCCAGCAGTCAACCTGGGGGGGGCCGGACCGGGGAGCTGTTTTTT
14 NA many TRBJ2-3 TRBV7-9 CASSLEKWADTQYF TGTGCCAGCAGCTTGGAGAAGTGGGCAGATACGCAGTATTTT
14 NA NA TRBJ2-7 TRBV4-3 CASSQDSLTHEQYF TGCGCCAGCAGCCAAGATTCTTTAACCCACGAGCAGTACTTC
17 TRBD2 few TRBJ2-1 TRBV6-2/TRBV6-3 CASSYFRLAGAGNEQFF TGTGCCAGCAGTTATTTCAGACTAGCGGGGGCAGGAAATGAGCAGTTCTTC
14 NA NA TRBJ2-2 TRBV12-3/TRBV12-4 CASRVNPHTGELFF TGTGCCAGCAGGGTTAACCCACACACCGGGGAGCTGTTTTTT
14 TRBD1 few TRBJ2-5 TRBV29-1 CSVIPDRAQETQYF TGCAGCGTTATCCCGGACAGGGCCCAAGAGACCCAGTACTTC
16 TRBD2 NA TRBJ2-5 TRBV7-6 CASSLFGRGNQETQYF TGTGCCAGCAGCTTATTTGGGCGGGGGAACCAAGAGACCCAGTACTTC
17 NA many TRBJ1-2 TRBV20-1 CSAFPATSPSPNYGYTF TGCAGTGCTTTCCCGGCCACCTCACCATCTCCTAACTATGGCTACACCTTC
12 NA NA TRBJ1-1 TRBV29-1 CSGAPSNTEAFF TGCAGCGGTGCCCCGAGTAACACTGAAGCTTTCTTT
15 NA NA TRBJ2-5 TRBV5-1 CASSPSPIGQETQYF TGCGCCAGCAGCCCGTCACCCATCGGCCAAGAGACCCAGTACTTC
14 NA few TRBJ2-7 TRBV7-3 CASSPSGTSYEQYF TGTGCCAGCAGCCCCTCAGGGACCTCCTACGAGCAGTACTTC